This entry lists 15 T cell receptor beta chains sequenced from one sample in a study of blood T cell repertoires in COVID-19. Profiling relied on immunoSEQ multiplex PCR, and the TCRdb table lists in-frame clones only, not all of them. The data contain 95,000 to 100,000 clones, 85% of them singletons. The sample was peripheral blood. Receptors were obtained from a woman in her 70s with active or convalescent COVID-19.

This clone is medium-sized within its sample. The rearrangement uses TRBV19 and TRBJ1-1; 7 bases map to TRBD1. CDR3 size: 15 residues. The germline V gene encodes CDR1 LNHDA and CDR2 SQIVND (reference sequence). Unmatched junction bases numbered 9, after V lost 6 bases and J lost 2 bases. CDR3 amino acids: CASRISGGGNTEAFF. In nucleotides, the CDR3 is TGTGCCAGTAGAATTTCAGGGGGTGGAAACACTGAAGCTTTCTTT.

This sequence joins TRBV7-3 and TRBJ2-6; D not resolved. The CDR3 loop spans 15 amino acids. The germline gives CDR1 SGHTA, CDR2 FQGTGA. Trimming pared 5 bases from V and 0 bases from J, leaving 8 bases between. DNA of the CDR3: TGTGCCAGCAGCCCACAGACCTCTGGGGCCAACGTCCTGACTTTC. Translated, it gives CASSPQTSGANVLTF.

This chain uses TRBV15 with TRBJ1-4; D remains unclear. Germline values: CDR1 LNHNV, CDR2 YYDKDF (reference sequence). V was shortened by 5 bases and J by 5 bases, with 18 bases between the two germline ends. CDR3 length: 16 residues. The CDR3 nucleotides are TGTGCCACCAGCCGCCAGTCGGGGAACCAGAATGAAAAACTGTTTTTT. This translates into CATSRQSGNQNEKLFF.

The chain links TRBV21-1 to TRBJ2-5; the listed D gene, TRBD1, was not tested against the DNA. TRBV21-1 is a pseudogene. The CDR3 runs to 16 residues. The CDR3 here is CASSNGRYGAALGQYF. The DNA of the CDR3 is TGTGCCAGCAGCAACGGTAGGTATGGGGCTGCCTTGGGCCAGTACTTC.

This chain links TRBV6-2 or TRBV6-3 with TRBJ1-5; tentative D call: TRBD1 (5 bases). The CDR3 sequence is 15 residues long. Germline-derived CDR1 and CDR2 are MNHEY and SVGEGT. The V end lost 5 bases, the J end lost 5 bases, and 16 bases lay between the germline ends. CDR3 residues: CASSRPSTDHQPQHF. The CDR3, as DNA: TGTGCCAGCAGTCGGCCTTCGACAGACCATCAGCCCCAGCATTTT.

Here the CDR3 reads CASSLGKGTNYGYTF. The CDR3 coding sequence is TGTGCCAGCAGCTTAGGGAAGGGGACTAACTATGGCTACACCTTC. The chain is built from TRBV7-2 and TRBJ1-2; perhaps TRBD1 as D (5 bases). Trimming pared 1 base from V and 0 bases from J, leaving 9 bases between. Germline CDR1 SGHTA, CDR2 FQGNSA. The CDR3 covers 15 residues. The complete variable domain, with remaining parts taken from reference TRBV7-2 and TRBJ1-2, reads GAGVSQSPSNKVTEKGKDVELRCDPISGHTALYWYRQSLGQGLEFLIYFQGNSAPDKSGLPSDRFSAERTGGSVSTLTIQRTQQEDSAVYLCASSLGKGTNYGYTFGSGTRLTVV.

J is TRBJ1-4 and V is TRBV5-1; D is possibly TRBD1 (6 bases). CDR3 size: 15 residues. CDR1 and CDR2 (germline): SGHRS, YFSETQ. V lost 4 bases, J lost 3 bases, and 13 bases lay in between. The CDR3 spells CASSAMTGPNEKLFF. The CDR3 DNA is TGCGCCAGCAGCGCTATGACAGGTCCTAATGAAAAACTGTTTTTT.

This chain connects TRBV27 to TRBJ1-1; TRBD1 agrees at 7 bases. The CDR3 loop spans 13 amino acids. The ends lost 6 bases at V and 8 bases at J; junction bases unmatched: 9. Germline V lookup: CDR1 MNHEY, CDR2 SMNVEV (reference sequence). CDR3 sequence: CASRQTTGVEAFF. The DNA of the CDR3 is TGTGCCAGCAGACAAACAACAGGGGTGGAAGCTTTCTTT.

The V gene is TRBV5-6, the J gene TRBJ1-5; D is perhaps TRBD1 (5 bases). Germline V gene lookup returns CDR1 SGHDT and CDR2 YYEEEE. V was pared by 3 bases and J by 0 bases, with 19 bases between. The CDR3 spans 18 residues. CDR3 sequence: CASSWGPGEGNSNQPQHF. As DNA, the CDR3 is TGTGCCAGCAGCTGGGGCCCGGGGGAGGGGAATAGCAATCAGCCCCAGCATTTT.

The chain employs TRBV11-3 and TRBJ2-7, with 7 positions matching TRBD1. The trim removed 5 bases at V and 1 base at J, leaving 8 bases unmatched. Looked up from germline, CDR1 is SGHNT and CDR2 is YENEEA. The CDR3 is 15 residues long. CDR3 sequence reads: CASSHFWDSSYEQYF. CDR3 bases: TGTGCCAGCAGCCACTTCTGGGACAGTTCCTACGAGCAGTACTTC.

The V gene is TRBV3-1 (or the pseudogene TRBV3-2), the J gene TRBJ1-5; 8 bases fit TRBD1. Per the germline V gene, CDR1 is LGHDT and CDR2 is YNNKEL (reference sequence). This CDR3 spans 17 amino acids. The V gene end was trimmed by 5 bases and the J gene end by 3 bases; junction bases not matched to a gene: 12. As DNA, the CDR3 is TGTGCCAGCAGCTCCGGGACAGGCAGACCATACAATCAGCCCCAGCATTTT. Translation gives CASSSGTGRPYNQPQHF.

V usage is TRBV7-3 and J usage is TRBJ1-1; 9 bases fit TRBD1. This CDR3 is built from 15 residues. Germline assignment: CDR1 SGHTA and CDR2 FQGTGA. J gave up 5 bases and V 4 bases, and 8 bases lay outside the gene matches. The CDR3 DNA follows: TGTGCCAGCAGCTCTTTAGGGACAGGGAGAACTGAAGCTTTCTTT. Its translation: CASSSLGTGRTEAFF.

This chain connects TRBV29-1 to TRBJ1-2; 7 positions match TRBD1. The ends lost 6 bases at V and 8 bases at J; junction bases unmatched: 12. Germline V gene sequence: CDR1 SQVTM, CDR2 ANQGSEA. CDR3 length: 13 amino acids. CDR3 sequence (DNA): TGCAGCGTGAGGACCGACAGGGACGGAGGCTACACCTTC. Protein product: CSVRTDRDGGYTF.

This chain joins TRBV7-8 and TRBJ1-5, with D possibly being TRBD1 (6 bases). The CDR3 has 14 amino acids. V lost 5 bases and J 3 bases, leaving 11 bases between the germline ends. The germline V gene encodes CDR1 SGHVS and CDR2 FQNEAQ. The CDR3 sequence: CASSQDSNNQPQHF. DNA of the CDR3: TGTGCCAGCAGCCAGGACAGCAACAATCAGCCCCAGCATTTT.

This chain links TRBV7-3 with TRBJ1-2; D gene ambiguous. Trimming took off 2 bases at V and 7 bases at J, with 11 bases between the two ends. The V gene's germline CDR1 is SGHTA and CDR2 FQGTGA. The CDR3 is 13 amino acids. CDR3 bases: TGTGCCAGCAGCTTAGAGGGTCTCCGTGGCTACACCTTC. The encoded protein is CASSLEGLRGYTF.